Each of the 18 T cell receptor beta chains below was sequenced from the same sample in a study of T cell responses to AZD1222 COVID-19 vaccine. Sequencing was performed with immunoSEQ multiplex PCR; in TCRdb, only in-frame clones are kept and a portion is missing. The sample has over 150,000 clones, just over 90% seen once; the top ten hold roughly 4.5%. The specimen comprised peripheral blood, sampled on day 0 of MenACWY control vaccination. The receptors originated from an adult in good health.

The chain uses TRBV5-1 and TRBJ2-3; D possibly corresponds to TRBD1 (5 bases). The length of the CDR3 is 15 residues. The V end was cut by 4 bases, the J end by 0 bases, with 12 bases between. Germline values: CDR1 SGHRS, CDR2 YFSETQ. CDR3: CASSHPTESTDTQYF. CDR3 in DNA: TGCGCCAGCAGCCATCCGACAGAGAGCACAGATACGCAGTATTTT.

The chain recombines TRBV29-1 with TRBJ1-4; D unclear. The germline V gene encodes CDR1 SQVTM and CDR2 ANQGSEA. This CDR3 spans 14 amino acids. V was pared by 4 bases and J by 0 bases, with 9 bases between. In DNA form, the CDR3 reads TGCAGCGTTGGATTAGGTACAACTAATGAAAAACTGTTTTTT. This gives the protein CSVGLGTTNEKLFF.

The table lists this clone with a count of one. The chain joins TRBV2 to TRBJ2-7; no firm D call. Trimming removed 8 bases at V and 7 bases at J, with 15 bases between. The CDR3 has 12 residues. Germline V gene sequence: CDR1 SNHLY, CDR2 FYNNEI. This CDR3 reads CASQLLTAEQYF. The CDR3, as DNA: TGTGCCAGCCAACTTTTGACTGCTGAGCAGTACTTC.

The chain links TRBV7-3 to TRBJ1-1, with no clear D. From germline, CDR1 is SGHTA and CDR2 FQGTGA. The V and J ends lost 5 bases and 6 bases respectively, with 31 bases between them. The CDR3 contains 19 residues. CDR3 amino acids: CASSLVPHLDGRIISEAFF. Here the CDR3 DNA reads TGTGCCAGCAGCCTCGTACCCCATTTGGACGGGAGGATTATCTCTGAAGCTTTCTTT.

The J gene is TRBJ1-1, the V gene TRBV10-3, with unresolved D. This CDR3 has 11 amino acids. Germline-derived CDR1 and CDR2 are ENHRY and SYGVKD. V was trimmed by 4 bases and J by 1 base, leaving 1 base between them. CDR3 region: CAISGNTEAFF. CDR3 DNA sequence: TGTGCCATCAGTGGGAACACTGAAGCTTTCTTT.

The CDR3 here is CSVVWGGTEAFF. CDR3 coding DNA: TGCAGCGTTGTGTGGGGAGGGACTGAAGCTTTCTTT. V gene TRBV29-1 combines with J gene TRBJ1-1; no firm D call. CDR1 SQVTM and CDR2 ANQGSEA come from the germline V gene. This CDR3 spans 12 amino acids. Trimming removed 4 bases at V and 5 bases at J, with 11 bases between. Full variable domain (missing parts from reference TRBV29-1 and TRBJ1-1): SAVISQKPSRDICQRGTSLTIQCQVDSQVTMMFWYRQQPGQSLTLIATANQGSEATYESGFVIDKFPISRPNLTFSTLTVSNMSPEDSSIYLCSVVWGGTEAFFGQGTRLTVV.

The V and J genes are TRBV23-1 and TRBJ2-7; TRBD2 aligns across 7 bases. TRBV23-1 qualifies as an ORF whose function is uncertain. Trimming removed 3 bases from V and 2 bases from J; junction bases left unmatched: 13. The CDR3 sequence is 17 residues long. The CDR3 protein is CASSHAIRREAPYEQYF. CDR3 DNA: TGCGCCAGCAGTCACGCGATTCGACGGGAGGCCCCCTACGAGCAGTACTTC.

This sequence joins TRBV5-1 and TRBJ1-1; 7 bases map to TRBD1. CDR1 and CDR2 from the germline V gene are SGHRS and YFSETQ. The CDR3 has 13 amino acids. With V trimmed by 5 bases and J by 8 bases, 9 bases remained unmatched. This CDR3 is CASSLSTTGEAFF. CDR3 sequence (DNA): TGCGCCAGCAGTTTGTCCACGACAGGGGAAGCTTTCTTT.

CDR3 coding DNA: TGTGCCAGCAGCTCTTTTGGGAAGATTAACAATGAGCAGTTCTTC. This encodes CASSSFGKINNEQFF. The rearrangement links TRBV7-3 to TRBJ2-1; D call uncertain. CDR1 SGHTA and CDR2 FQGTGA come from the germline V gene. V was shortened by 4 bases and J by 5 bases, with 15 bases between the two germline ends. The CDR3 contains 15 residues.

J is TRBJ1-5 and V is TRBV4-1, with D hard to call. With 0 bases removed from V and 0 bases from J, the gap between germline ends came to 9 bases. CDR1 MGHRA and CDR2 YSYEKL come from the germline V gene. This CDR3 spans 16 amino acids. CDR3 sequence (DNA): TGCGCCAGCAGCCAAGAAGGCGGATATAGCAATCAGCCCCAGCATTTT. It codes for CASSQEGGYSNQPQHF.

The V call is TRBV28, the J call TRBJ2-7, with 10 bases identical to TRBD2. The CDR3 loop spans 13 amino acids. Per the germline V gene, CDR1 is MDHEN and CDR2 is SYDVKM. Trimming removed 8 bases from V and 4 bases from J; junction bases left unmatched: 5. In DNA form, the CDR3 reads TGTGCCAGCGCTCTAGCGGGAGAGTACGAGCAGTACTTC. It is translated as CASALAGEYEQYF.

The rearrangement links TRBV5-4 to TRBJ1-1, with 10 bases matching TRBD1. The CDR3 covers 17 residues. The V segment lost 4 bases and the J segment 4 bases; nucleotides outside the gene matches: 13. Germline values: CDR1 SGHNT, CDR2 YYREEE (reference sequence). CDR3 residues: CASSPGGTGARSTEAFF. The CDR3 DNA is TGTGCCAGCAGCCCAGGGGGGACAGGGGCCCGCAGCACTGAAGCTTTCTTT. The variable domain in full, with the rest retrieved from reference TRBV5-4 and TRBJ1-1, is ETGVTQSPTHLIKTRGQQVTLRCSSQSGHNTVSWYQQALGQGPQFIFQYYREEENGRGNFPPRFSGLQFPNYSSELNVNALELDDSALYLCASSPGGTGARSTEAFFGQGTRLTVV.

V is TRBV7-2 and J is TRBJ2-7; 11 nucleotides line up with TRBD2. CDR3 size: 16 residues. From germline, CDR1 is SGHTA and CDR2 FQGNSA. The V segment lost 5 bases and the J segment 4 bases; nucleotides outside the gene matches: 10. CDR3 DNA: TGTGCCAGCAGCCGTCACGGGACTAGCGGACAGTACGAGCAGTACTTC. Translated, it gives CASSRHGTSGQYEQYF.

The chain is built from TRBV29-1 and TRBJ2-7, with 8 bases lining up with TRBD1. The V gene end was trimmed by 4 bases and the J gene end by 2 bases; junction bases not matched to a gene: 4. The length of the CDR3 is 13 residues. From germline, CDR1 is SQVTM and CDR2 ANQGSEA. The CDR3 sequence: CSVGVTGAYEQYF. CDR3 nucleotide sequence: TGCAGCGTTGGAGTGACAGGGGCCTACGAGCAGTACTTC.

V gene TRBV12-3 or TRBV12-4 combines with J gene TRBJ2-5, with D uncertain. This CDR3 comprises 11 residues. Trimming took 6 bases from V and 13 from J, leaving 15 bases between them. CDR3 residues: CASSHPPAVYF. The DNA for the CDR3 is TGTGCCAGCAGCCACCCGCCGGCGGTGTACTTC.

A few counts support this clone. The chain joins TRBV13 to TRBJ1-6; D unresolved. Trimming pared 1 base from V and 8 bases from J, leaving 9 bases between. This CDR3 region has 14 residues. Per the germline V gene, CDR1 is PRHDT and CDR2 is FYEKMQ (reference sequence). CDR3 nucleotides: TGTGCCAGCAGCTTAGAGCCGGGAGATTCACCCCTCCACTTT. It encodes CASSLEPGDSPLHF. Filled out from reference TRBV13 and TRBJ1-6, the complete variable domain reads AAGVIQSPRHLIKEKRETATLKCYPIPRHDTVYWYQQGPGQDPQFLISFYEKMQSDKGSIPDRFSAQQFSDYHSELNMSSLELGDSALYFCASSLEPGDSPLHFGNGTRLTVT.

This chain connects TRBV27 to TRBJ2-7, with a tentative D call TRBD1 (6 bases). V was pared by 7 bases and J by 5 bases, with 24 bases between. The germline gives CDR1 MNHEY, CDR2 SMNVEV (reference sequence). This CDR3 has 16 residues. CDR3 coding DNA: TGTGCCAGCACCTCCGGGTGGGCAGGGGATTCCCACGAGCAGTACTTC. Its protein product is CASTSGWAGDSHEQYF.

This clone is a singleton in its sample. The chain couples TRBV28 to TRBJ2-7; D is unclear. Per germline, CDR1 MDHEN and CDR2 SYDVKM. CDR3 length: 14 residues. Trimming left V 4 bases short and J 3 bases short, with 13 bases between. The CDR3: CASSSPSLRYEQYF. The DNA of the CDR3 is TGTGCCAGCAGTTCCCCCAGCCTTCGCTACGAGCAGTACTTC.